Listed below are T cell receptor beta chains from one sample, sequenced in a study of shared clonotypes between healthy human individuals. The data were produced by immunoSEQ multiplex PCR, yet TCRdb's version contains in-frame clones alone and is incomplete. Counted here are hundreds of thousands of clones, about 95% occurring once; the ten biggest clones make up approximately 0.1%. The sequenced sample consisted of naive CD8+ T cells sorted from blood. The receptors were sampled from a woman aged 30 to 39 in good health. The CDR3 runs from the conserved cysteine through the conserved F or W. A D gene is named only where the DNA matches it firmly. Expanded clones are given a class, and other clones once, few, many or no size at all.

TRBV7-9,-,TRBJ2-5,TRBD2,TGTGCCAGCAGCTTAGCTGCGGGAGTTAGAGAGACCCAGTACTTC,CASSLAAGVRETQYF
TRBV9,-,TRBJ2-1,-,TGTGCCAGCAAGGGACAAGGGTACAATGAGCAGTTCTTC,CASKGQGYNEQFF
TRBV29-1,-,TRBJ2-7,TRBD2,TGCAGCGTCGAGGGGACTACCATCTACGAGCAGTACTTC,CSVEGTTIYEQYF
TRBV7-2,-,TRBJ1-1,-,TGTGCCAGCAGCTTAGTAAGGGTCTGGCGCGTCGGGATGAACACTGAAGCTTTCTTT,CASSLVRVWRVGMNTEAFF
TRBV6-5,-,TRBJ2-2,-,TGTGCCAGCAGTTATAGCCTGAACACCGGGGAGCTGTTTTTT,CASSYSLNTGELFF
TRBV27,once,TRBJ2-7,-,TGTGCCAGCAGTTTCCTTGAAGGCTCCTACGAGCAGTACTTC,CASSFLEGSYEQYF
TRBV11-2,-,TRBJ2-1,-,TGTGCCAGCAGACAGGGAGAGGATGAGCAGTTCTTC,CASRQGEDEQFF
TRBV7-6,once,TRBJ2-1,-,TGTGCCAGCAGACTATCCCCCTACCGGGACTCCTACAATGAGCAGTTCTTC,CASRLSPYRDSYNEQFF
TRBV4-2,-,TRBJ2-5,TRBD1,TGTGCCAGCAGCCAAGATTTCGGGACAGAGGATTTAAGAGAGACCCAGTACTTC,CASSQDFGTEDLRETQYF
TRBV19,-,TRBJ2-7,-,TGTGCCAGTAGTATGAGCATAGGCAGCAAGACTTACGAGCAGTACTTC,CASSMSIGSKTYEQYF
TRBV7-9,-,TRBJ1-2,-,TGTGCCAGCACGACAACAGGAGACAGCTATGGCTACACCTTC,CASTTTGDSYGYTF
TRBV6-1,-,TRBJ2-3,TRBD2,TGTGCCAGCAGTTTAGCGGGAGTGGCAGATACGCAGTATTTT,CASSLAGVADTQYF
TRBV28,-,TRBJ2-1,-,TGTGCCAGCAGCTTTACATTGGGGGGGGCTAATGAGCAGTTCTTC,CASSFTLGGANEQFF
TRBV9,-,TRBJ1-2,-,TGTGCCAGCAGCCATTGGGGGAGAGAAGATGGCTACACCTTC,CASSHWGREDGYTF
TRBV27,-,TRBJ2-3,-,TGTGCCAGCAGTTTTATGAGCACAGATACGCAGTATTTT,CASSFMSTDTQYF
TRBV2,-,TRBJ2-1,-,TGTGCCAGCAGTGAAGGGCGGTCTAGAGTTGTTTCCGCCAATGAGCAGTTCTTC,CASSEGRSRVVSANEQFF
TRBV4-1,-,TRBJ2-6,-,TGCGCCAGCAGCCAAGACCGGGGCTCTGGGGCCAACGTCCTGACTTTC,CASSQDRGSGANVLTF
TRBV19,once,TRBJ1-1,-,TGTGCCAGGAAAATTATGGACCGACACTTGAACACTGAAGCTTTCTTT,CARKIMDRHLNTEAFF
TRBV27,-,TRBJ2-3,TRBD2,TGTGCCAGCAGTCGACCGACTAGCCGTTACACAGATACGCAGTATTTT,CASSRPTSRYTDTQYF
TRBV2,-,TRBJ1-4,TRBD1,TGTGCCAGCAGCCCACTGACAGGGCCAAATGAAAAACTGTTTTTT,CASSPLTGPNEKLFF
TRBV7-7,-,TRBJ2-3,-,TGTGCCAGCAGCTTACGACTAGGGGCCCCAGATACGCAGTATTTT,CASSLRLGAPDTQYF
TRBV15,-,TRBJ2-1,-,TGTGCCACCAGCAGAGCGCCAGGGCCAAATAATGAGCAGTTCTTC,CATSRAPGPNNEQFF
TRBV20-1,-,TRBJ2-7,-,TGCAGTGCTAGAGTACTGGGCGAGCAGTACTTC,CSARVLGEQYF
TRBV27,-,TRBJ2-1,-,TGTGCCAGCAGTTTAGTGGGAGCATCGTCGGGACTTTTCAATGAGCAGTTCTTC,CASSLVGASSGLFNEQFF
TRBV5-4,-,TRBJ2-7,-,TGTGCCAGCAGCTTGCGACCAGACTACGAGCAGTACTTC,CASSLRPDYEQYF
TRBV5-6,-,TRBJ2-2,-,TGTGCCAGCAGCTTGTACGGCGGGGAACTGTTTTTT,CASSLYGGELFF
TRBV7-8,once,TRBJ2-7,-,TGTGCCAGCAGCTTAGGACAGGACCCCTACGAGCAGTACTTC,CASSLGQDPYEQYF
TRBV5-4,once,TRBJ2-7,TRBD2,TGTGCCAGCAGCGATAGACTAGCGGCCTACGAGCAGTACTTC,CASSDRLAAYEQYF
TRBV7-9,-,TRBJ2-7,-,TGTGCCAGCAGCTTAAGGGGGGGCGAGCAGTACTTC,CASSLRGGEQYF
TRBV29-1,-,TRBJ2-5,TRBD2,TGCAGCGTTGGGGGACTAGCGGTCCAAGAGACCCAGTACTTC,CSVGGLAVQETQYF
TRBV4-1,once,TRBJ2-3,TRBD2,TGCGCCAGCAGCCACTTAGCGGGAGTTGGTACAGATACGCAGTATTTT,CASSHLAGVGTDTQYF
TRBV5-1,-,TRBJ2-7,-,TGCGCCAGCAGCTTGGAGGCTAGCACGAACTCCTACGAGCAGTACTTC,CASSLEASTNSYEQYF
TRBV27,-,TRBJ2-2,-,TGTGCCAGCCGGACAGAAGCGAACACCGGGGAGCTGTTTTTT,CASRTEANTGELFF
TRBV29-1,few,TRBJ2-5,TRBD2,TGCAGCGTTGAATTGGCTAGCGGGAGAGTCAACCAAGAGACCCAGTACTTC,CSVELASGRVNQETQYF
TRBV5-4,-,TRBJ2-1,TRBD2,TGTGCCAGCAGCGGAGCGGGAATTGATGAGCAGTTCTTC,CASSGAGIDEQFF
TRBV5-6,-,TRBJ2-2,TRBD2,TGTGCCAGCAGCTTGGCGGGGAGGCTAGCGGGAGCCGGCACCGGGGAGCTGTTTTTT,CASSLAGRLAGAGTGELFF
TRBV6-5,-,TRBJ1-6,-,TGTGCCAGCAGTTACTCCGACAGCCATACGGTGCCCCTCCACTTT,CASSYSDSHTVPLHF
TRBV27,-,TRBJ1-1,-,TGTGCCAGCAGTGTTACAGGGTCGAACACTGAAGCTTTCTTT,CASSVTGSNTEAFF
TRBV7-9,-,TRBJ1-1,-,TGTGCCAGCAGCTACACAGGGCTCACTGAAGCTTTCTTT,CASSYTGLTEAFF
TRBV2,-,TRBJ2-5,TRBD2,TGTGCCAGCGTAAGAGCGGGAGGGCCAGAGACCCAGTACTTC,CASVRAGGPETQYF
TRBV7-6,once,TRBJ1-2,-,TGTGCCAGCAGCTTAGTTACGGCGCGCGAAAACTATGGCTACACCTTC,CASSLVTARENYGYTF
TRBV7-9,once,TRBJ1-4,-,TGTGCCAGCAGCTTAGACGGGGCAACTAATGAAAAACTGTTTTTT,CASSLDGATNEKLFF
TRBV2,-,TRBJ1-4,-,TGTGCCAGCAGTGTTAACGTCCTTAATGAAAAACTGTTTTTT,CASSVNVLNEKLFF
TRBV2,-,TRBJ1-2,-,TGTGCCAGCCACAGGGAGTCTAACTATGGCTGCACCTTC,CASHRESNYGCTF
TRBV13,-,TRBJ2-1,TRBD2,TGTGCCAGCAGCACCCCTAGCGGGAGGAAGTTCTTC,CASSTPSGRKFF
TRBV19,-,TRBJ2-1,TRBD2,TGTGCCAGTCGCCTAGCGGGAGACAATGAGCAGTTCTTC,CASRLAGDNEQFF
TRBV2,-,TRBJ2-5,TRBD1,TGTGCCAGCAGTGATAACAGGGGGTGGGAGACCCAGTACTTC,CASSDNRGWETQYF
TRBV10-2,-,TRBJ2-7,-,TGCGCCAGCAGCGACCACGGGGAGCAGTACTTC,CASSDHGEQYF
TRBV28,-,TRBJ2-4,-,TGTGCCAGCAGTTTGACAGGAAAAAACATTCAGTACTTC,CASSLTGKNIQYF
TRBV7-9,-,TRBJ2-3,-,TGTGCCAGCAGCCCCGCCTTTTCTTCAGGGGAAGATACGCAGTATTTT,CASSPAFSSGEDTQYF
TRBV2,-,TRBJ1-4,TRBD1,TGTGCCAGCAGTAACCGGGGACAGGGGGCTAATGAAAAACTGTTTTTT,CASSNRGQGANEKLFF
TRBV2,-,TRBJ2-1,-,TGTGCCAGCAGTACGGGCCAAGCCTACAATGAGCAGTTCTTC,CASSTGQAYNEQFF
TRBV27,-,TRBJ2-7,-,TGTGCCAGCAGTTTTGGCCGGACCTACGAGCAGTACTTC,CASSFGRTYEQYF